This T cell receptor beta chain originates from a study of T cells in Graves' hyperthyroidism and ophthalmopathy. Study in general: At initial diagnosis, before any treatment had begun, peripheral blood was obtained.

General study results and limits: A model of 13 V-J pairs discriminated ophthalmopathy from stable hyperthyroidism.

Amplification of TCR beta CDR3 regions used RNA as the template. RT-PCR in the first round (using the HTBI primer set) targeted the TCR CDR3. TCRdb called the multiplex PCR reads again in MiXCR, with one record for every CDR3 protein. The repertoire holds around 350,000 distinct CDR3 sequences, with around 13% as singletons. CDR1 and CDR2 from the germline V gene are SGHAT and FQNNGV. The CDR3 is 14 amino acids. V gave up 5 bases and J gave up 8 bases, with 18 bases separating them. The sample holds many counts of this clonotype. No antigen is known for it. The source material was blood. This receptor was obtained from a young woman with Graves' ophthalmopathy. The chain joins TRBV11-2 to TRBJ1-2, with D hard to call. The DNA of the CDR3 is TGTGCCAGCAGCCAAGGGTTAATGAGAAACGGCTACACCTTC. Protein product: CASSQGLMRNGYTF.